This is a list of T cell receptor beta chains from one sample in a study of identical twins. TCRdb analysed the 5' RACE reads with MiXCR anew, one entry per CDR3 protein. The sample lists about 530,000 distinct CDR3 sequences; approximately 16% were seen once. The same sample was also studied in work on yellow fever vaccine responses in identical twins.

Source material: CD4+ T cells sorted from blood. These receptors originate from a woman aged 18 to 35 in good health. Each CDR3 is given with its conserved first and last residue.

CDR3aa	j_gene	v_gene	len
CATDRGGLAETQYF	TRBJ2-5	TRBV10-2	14
CASSALTLGETQYF	TRBJ2-5	TRBV9	14
CASSQSNEKLFF	TRBJ1-4	TRBV7-8	12
CATSRQAGAQYF	TRBJ2-5	TRBV24-1	12
CASSLGTGNNEQFF	TRBJ2-1	TRBV7-6	14
CASTGHTNTEAFF	TRBJ1-1	TRBV2	13
CASSPQGTDTQYF	TRBJ2-3	TRBV2	13
CASTETGKREKLFF	TRBJ1-4	TRBV12-3/TRBV12-4	14
CASSFGSGGQETQYF	TRBJ2-5	TRBV5-1	15
CASSPSGQALGVLTF	TRBJ2-6	TRBV5-6	15
CATSRESTTQYF	TRBJ2-4	TRBV15	12
CASSAITGTFAEAFF	TRBJ1-1	TRBV18	15
CASSPSYGSYNEQFF	TRBJ2-1	TRBV18	15
CSARDWQGSYEQYF	TRBJ2-7	TRBV20-1	14
CSARGFEETQYF	TRBJ2-5	TRBV20-1	12
CASSPKGQETQYF	TRBJ2-5	TRBV7-8	13
CASKGDATNEKLFF	TRBJ1-4	TRBV3-1	14
CASSHGGSRGTYNEQFF	TRBJ2-1	TRBV4-1	17
CSARAEPGLAGGADTQYF	TRBJ2-3	TRBV20-1	18
CASSPRLGINEKLFF	TRBJ1-4	TRBV12-3/TRBV12-4	15
CASRSSAEAFF	TRBJ1-1	TRBV3-1	11
CASLGPLESEQFF	TRBJ2-1	TRBV28	13
CASSQNLGTGYEQYF	TRBJ2-7	TRBV4-2	15
CASKTSGSEQYF	TRBJ2-7	TRBV3-1	12
CASSAGLAGKETQYF	TRBJ2-5	TRBV7-7	15
CASGANYNEQFF	TRBJ2-1	TRBV12-5	12
CAISESGQGGNTIYF	TRBJ1-3	TRBV10-3	15
CASTSRDRGNYEQYF	TRBJ2-7	TRBV7-2	15
CASSSAVSGGLTDTQYF	TRBJ2-3	TRBV11-3	17
CSAERYNEQFF	TRBJ2-1	TRBV20-1	11
CASSRGTAGLATVSSYEQYF	TRBJ2-7	TRBV4-1	20
CAISETDEQFF	TRBJ2-1	TRBV10-3	11
CASSSREGSYNEQFF	TRBJ2-1	TRBV5-1	15
CASGDWDRENTEAFF	TRBJ1-1	TRBV12-3/TRBV12-4	15
CASSRDRPGLTTNEKLFF	TRBJ1-4	TRBV2	18
CASSASIGTITSTDTQYF	TRBJ2-3	TRBV9	18
CASSAREGIYNEQFF	TRBJ2-1	TRBV19	15
CASSSTVEQFF	TRBJ2-1	TRBV7-2	11
CASGAGGVTGELFF	TRBJ2-2	TRBV6-1	14
CASSLTGFLGTLDEAFF	TRBJ1-1	TRBV28	17
CASSLDSLNSPLHF	TRBJ1-6	TRBV11-2	14
CSARVVREQETQYF	TRBJ2-5	TRBV20-1	14
CAISGGDSYNEQFF	TRBJ2-1	TRBV10-3	14